This is a list of T cell receptor beta chains from one sample in a study of response to subunit inactivated influenza vaccine. In TCRdb, the RT-PCR reads were re-called with MiXCR into one record per CDR3 protein. This table has around 480,000 distinct CDR3 sequences, approximately 15% appearing once. The sample in question was CD4+ T cells sorted from PBMCs, obtained around 25 months after vaccination. Every receptor here comes from a man in his fifties or sixties who received an inactivated influenza vaccine. Both conserved end residues are part of each CDR3. A D gene is named only where the DNA matches it firmly. A row's size may be missing; if present it is once, few, many or a size class.

cdr3_nt: TGTGCCAGCAGTTACTCAACCGGACTAGCGGGGAACACAGATACGCAGTATTTT
cdr3_aa: CASSYSTGLAGNTDTQYF
d_call: TRBD2
clone_size: few
j_call: TRBJ2-3
v_call: TRBV6-5

cdr3_nt: TGTGCCAGCAGTTTAGCGACAGGGATTAACACTGAAGCTTTCTTT
cdr3_aa: CASSLATGINTEAFF
d_call: TRBD1
clone_size: few
j_call: TRBJ1-1
v_call: TRBV12-3/TRBV12-4

cdr3_nt: TGCGCCAGCAGCTCCCTCGGTCTTCAGGAAGAGACCCAGTACTTC
cdr3_aa: CASSSLGLQEETQYF
d_call: NA
clone_size: few
j_call: TRBJ2-5
v_call: TRBV5-1

cdr3_nt: TGTGCCAGCAGTTACCGGGACACAGTGTACCAAGAGACCCAGTACTTC
cdr3_aa: CASSYRDTVYQETQYF
d_call: NA
clone_size: NA
j_call: TRBJ2-5
v_call: TRBV6-2/TRBV6-3

cdr3_nt: TGCAGTGCTAGTTTTGCGGGAGGGTACAATGAGCAGTTCTTC
cdr3_aa: CSASFAGGYNEQFF
d_call: TRBD2
clone_size: many
j_call: TRBJ2-1
v_call: TRBV20-1

cdr3_nt: TGTGCCATCAGTGAGGACACAGGGGGGGAGCAGTTCTTC
cdr3_aa: CAISEDTGGEQFF
d_call: TRBD1
clone_size: many
j_call: TRBJ2-1
v_call: TRBV10-3

cdr3_nt: TGCAGTGCTAGAGCGGCTTCCCGGGCGGATACGCAGTATTTT
cdr3_aa: CSARAASRADTQYF
d_call: NA
clone_size: NA
j_call: TRBJ2-3
v_call: TRBV20-1

cdr3_nt: TGCGCCAGCACACAAACGGGACGGACGTTTGAAAAACTGTTTTTT
cdr3_aa: CASTQTGRTFEKLFF
d_call: NA
clone_size: few
j_call: TRBJ1-4
v_call: TRBV5-1

cdr3_nt: TGCAGTGCTCCTGAGACAGGCCAAGAGACCCAGTACTTC
cdr3_aa: CSAPETGQETQYF
d_call: NA
clone_size: few
j_call: TRBJ2-5
v_call: TRBV20-1

cdr3_nt: TGCAGCGCGGCAGCGGGGGTTGGGACCATAGCCAAAAACATTCAGTACTTC
cdr3_aa: CSAAAGVGTIAKNIQYF
d_call: TRBD2
clone_size: many
j_call: TRBJ2-4
v_call: TRBV29-1

cdr3_nt: TGTGCCAGCAGGCCGTCTGGCGGGAGGGCTACAGATACGCAGTATTTT
cdr3_aa: CASRPSGGRATDTQYF
d_call: TRBD2
clone_size: few
j_call: TRBJ2-3
v_call: TRBV12-3/TRBV12-4

cdr3_nt: TGTGCCACCAGTGATCCTACTCGTGGCTACACCTTC
cdr3_aa: CATSDPTRGYTF
d_call: NA
clone_size: NA
j_call: TRBJ1-2
v_call: TRBV24-1

cdr3_nt: TGTGCCAGCAGCTTGCCGGGACAGGGCCGCGGTGAGCAGTTCTTC
cdr3_aa: CASSLPGQGRGEQFF
d_call: TRBD1
clone_size: NA
j_call: TRBJ2-1
v_call: TRBV7-9

cdr3_nt: TGTGCCAGCAGCCCTTCGGGAGTCTCCTACAATGAGCAGTTCTTC
cdr3_aa: CASSPSGVSYNEQFF
d_call: NA
clone_size: few
j_call: TRBJ2-1
v_call: TRBV6-2/TRBV6-3

cdr3_nt: TGCAGTGCTAGAGTAGGAGGACAGGGGAGGGGATACGCTTATTTT
cdr3_aa: CSARVGGQGRGYAYF
d_call: TRBD1
clone_size: few
j_call: TRBJ2-3
v_call: TRBV20-1

cdr3_nt: TGTGCCAGCAGTTTTCCAGGGGGAAACGAGCAGTACTTC
cdr3_aa: CASSFPGGNEQYF
d_call: TRBD1
clone_size: few
j_call: TRBJ2-7
v_call: TRBV12-3/TRBV12-4

cdr3_nt: TGTGCCAGCAGTTTACGGGGGTTGGACGCTGAAAAACTGTTTTTT
cdr3_aa: CASSLRGLDAEKLFF
d_call: NA
clone_size: few
j_call: TRBJ1-4
v_call: TRBV12-3/TRBV12-4